These T cell receptor beta chains were read from a single sample in a study of T cells after yellow fever vaccination. MiXCR, run by TCRdb on the 5' RACE reads, gives a single entry per CDR3 protein. In the table there are about 180,000 distinct CDR3 sequences, about 6% of which are singletons. The source material was CD4+ T cells sorted from PBMCs, sampled on the day of the first yellow fever vaccination. Receptors originate from a young man who received the YFV17D yellow fever vaccine. Both conserved end residues are part of each CDR3. Fields, in order: D gene, clone size, V gene, CDR3 length, J gene, CDR3 DNA, CDR3 protein. A D gene is named only where the DNA matches it firmly. Only part of the rows carry a size: once, few, many, or a class if the clone is expanded.

-	-	TRBV7-9	14	TRBJ1-2	TGTGCCAGCAGCTTGGGGGAAGAATCCTATGGCTACACCTTC	CASSLGEESYGYTF
-	few	TRBV24-1	12	TRBJ2-2	TGTGCCACCAGTGATTTAACCGGGGAGCTGTTTTTT	CATSDLTGELFF
-	many	TRBV20-1	12	TRBJ2-7	TGCAGTGCTAGGGACAGTACCTACGAGCAGTACTTC	CSARDSTYEQYF
-	few	TRBV7-2	13	TRBJ2-6	TGTGCCAGCACCCCAGGTTCGACCAACGTCCTGACTTTC	CASTPGSTNVLTF
-	-	TRBV6-4	13	TRBJ2-2	TGTGCCAGCAGTGACTCTGGCACCGGGGAGCTGTTTTTT	CASSDSGTGELFF
-	many	TRBV18	16	TRBJ2-7	TGTGCCAGCTCACGAGATCAAGGGGTATCTTCCTACGAGCAGTACTTC	CASSRDQGVSSYEQYF
-	many	TRBV28	12	TRBJ1-1	TGTGCCAGCAGCCCCAAAGGGGGGATGGCTTTCTTT	CASSPKGGMAFF
-	many	TRBV10-3	16	TRBJ2-1	TGTGCCATCACCTCGCAGCGACTGAGCTCCTACAATGAGCAGTTCTTC	CAITSQRLSSYNEQFF
-	many	TRBV7-2	13	TRBJ2-1	TGTGCCAGCAGCTCACGCCGGGACAATGAGCAGTTCTTC	CASSSRRDNEQFF
TRBD1	few	TRBV27	16	TRBJ2-3	TGTGCCAGCAGTTTAACGGGTGACAGGGGTACAGATACGCAGTATTTT	CASSLTGDRGTDTQYF
TRBD2	few	TRBV19	18	TRBJ2-1	TGTGCCAGTAGTATGGGGACTAGCGGGGAGGTCTCCTACAATGAGCAGTTCTTC	CASSMGTSGEVSYNEQFF
TRBD2	-	TRBV5-4	19	TRBJ2-5	TGTGCCAGCAGCTTGTCGGTAGCGGGGGGGAAAGAAGGTCGGGAGACCCAGTACTTC	CASSLSVAGGKEGRETQYF
-	many	TRBV7-9	12	TRBJ2-1	TGTGCCAGCAGCTTAATTTCAGATGAGCAGTTCTTC	CASSLISDEQFF
-	few	TRBV20-1	13	TRBJ1-2	TGCAGTGTCCTGGGGGCGCTACCCTATGGCTACACCTTC	CSVLGALPYGYTF
TRBD2	-	TRBV20-1	13	TRBJ2-2	TGCAGTGCATGGACTAGCGAGGCCGGGGAGCTGTTTTTT	CSAWTSEAGELFF
-	many	TRBV4-1	16	TRBJ2-7	TGCGCCAGCAGCCAAGGGCTCTCTTTGCAGTTTCTCGAGCAGTACTTC	CASSQGLSLQFLEQYF
-	few	TRBV5-1	15	TRBJ1-1	TGCGCCAGCAGCTTGGGTACAACAGTTCCCACTGAAGCTTTCTTT	CASSLGTTVPTEAFF
-	many	TRBV20-1	15	TRBJ2-5	TGCAGTGCTAGAGGATGGGTGGGCCCGCGGGAGACCCAGTACTTC	CSARGWVGPRETQYF
-	few	TRBV7-2	14	TRBJ1-5	TGTGCCAGCAGCTTAGACTGGACTAATCAGCCCCAGCATTTT	CASSLDWTNQPQHF
-	many	TRBV6-5	13	TRBJ2-7	TGTGCCAGCAGTTTTGGGTGGCCCTACGAGCAGTACTTC	CASSFGWPYEQYF
-	-	TRBV20-1	16	TRBJ1-2	TGCAGTGCTCCCCCTGATGGGGTCGGGACTAACTATGGCTACACCTTC	CSAPPDGVGTNYGYTF
TRBD2	few	TRBV30	18	TRBJ2-3	TGTGCCTGGAGTGTAAGCCCCTTACAGCGGGGGGTTGATAATACGCAGTATTTT	CAWSVSPLQRGVDNTQYF
TRBD2	many	TRBV5-1	15	TRBJ2-3	TGCGCCAGCAGCTATAGCGGGGCCCCCACAGATACGCAGTATTTT	CASSYSGAPTDTQYF
TRBD2	many	TRBV7-3	14	TRBJ2-1	TGTGCCAGCAGCTTGGGGCGGGGGGGCTATGAGCAGTTCTTC	CASSLGRGGYEQFF
-	many	TRBV12-3/TRBV12-4	10	TRBJ1-3	TGTGCCACCGCAGAATACACCATATATTTT	CATAEYTIYF
-	many	TRBV27	13	TRBJ2-7	TGTGCCAGCAGTTTACGTATAGGCTACGAGCAGTACTTC	CASSLRIGYEQYF
-	few	TRBV7-2	15	TRBJ1-2	TGTGCCAGCAGCCATAACCCCCCGGCGACCTATGGCTACACCTTC	CASSHNPPATYGYTF
-	-	TRBV7-2	14	TRBJ1-5	TGTGCCAGCACCGGCAGGGGTTCCAATCAGCCCCAGCATTTT	CASTGRGSNQPQHF
TRBD2	few	TRBV6-1	18	TRBJ2-7	TGTGCCAGCAGTGAATTCCCCCGGGGGGGGACTGTGTCCTACGAGCAGTACTTC	CASSEFPRGGTVSYEQYF
-	-	TRBV9	15	TRBJ2-2	TGTGCCAGCAGCGGAGGGGGACTTCACACCGGGGAGCTGTTTTTT	CASSGGGLHTGELFF
-	few	TRBV7-3	14	TRBJ2-1	TGTGCCAGCAGCTTTAGCAGGGACCACAATGAGCAGTTCTTC	CASSFSRDHNEQFF
TRBD2	few	TRBV6-1	16	TRBJ2-1	TGTGCCAGCACTCCCTACGGCGGGGGGTCCTACAATGAGCAGTTCTTC	CASTPYGGGSYNEQFF
-	-	TRBV7-9	12	TRBJ1-1	TGTGCCAGCCAAGGGATGAACACTGAAGCTTTCTTT	CASQGMNTEAFF
-	-	TRBV7-9	12	TRBJ1-1	TGTGCCAGCATCTTAGAGAGGTTCTCAACTTTCTTT	CASILERFSTFF
-	-	TRBV5-4	15	TRBJ2-3	TGTGCCAGCAGCTTTGGGCATACGGGGACAGATACGCAGTATTTT	CASSFGHTGTDTQYF
-	many	TRBV5-1	15	TRBJ2-3	TGCGCCAGCAGCGGGAAGGGTTCTAGCACAGATACGCAGTATTTT	CASSGKGSSTDTQYF
TRBD2	many	TRBV14	16	TRBJ2-3	TGTGCCAGCAGCCAAGGACTAGCGGGGAGCACAGATACGCAGTATTTT	CASSQGLAGSTDTQYF
-	many	TRBV4-1	13	TRBJ1-3	TGCGCCAGCAGCCAAGAAGAAGGAAACACCATATATTTT	CASSQEEGNTIYF